This T cell receptor (beta chain) derives from a study of cytomegalovirus exposure and HLA in healthy donors. Primers: 60 Vbeta forward and 13 Jbeta reverse. The data were produced by immunoSEQ multiplex PCR, yet TCRdb's version contains in-frame clones alone and is incomplete. Of approximately 150,000 clones listed, 81% are singletons. Study-level points and caveats: The study listed 150 to 200 cytomegalovirus-associated TCR beta chains.

Concerning this clone: Its antigen remains unidentified.

The TCR comes from a woman aged 18-35 years in good health and CMV-seropositive. The sequencing sample was made of PBMCs.

CDR3 loop: CASSQGVGGARGEQFF. The CDR3 DNA reads TGCGCCAGCAGCCAAGGGGTCGGGGGGGCCAGGGGTGAGCAGTTCTTC. The chain joins TRBV4-1 to TRBJ2-1; 8 bases match TRBD2. The germline CDR1 and CDR2 sequences are MGHRA and YSYEKL. The CDR3 extends over 16 amino acids. J was trimmed by 9 bases and V by 1 base; bases with no gene match: 11.